This TCR beta chain is drawn from a study of radiation and T cells in renal cell carcinoma. This CDR3 has 16 amino acids. Germline values: CDR1 KGHSH, CDR2 LQKENI. V gave up 3 bases and J gave up 4 bases, with 13 bases separating them. Note on this clone: The antigen remains undetermined.

TCRdb keeps only in-frame clones here, not all; method: immunoSEQ multiplex PCR. The sample holds 130,000 to 150,000 clones, approximately 91% seen once. Findings and caveats of the study: In blood, top tumor clones expanded by 2 weeks, shrinking by 4. Pretreatment tumor biopsies were lacking, so baseline clonotypes are unknown.

Indicated time point: baseline pretreatment blood. This sample's treatment: 15 Gy SBRT to primary tumor, nephrectomy 4 weeks later. This sequence originates from a woman in her forties or fifties with renal cell carcinoma. Sequencing was performed on blood, taken from a patient whose treatment included radiotherapy and nephrectomy. The chain couples TRBV18 to TRBJ2-6; D is unclear. DNA for the CDR3: TGTGCCAGCTCACCGCCAGGATCTCTGGGGGCCAACGTCCTGACTTTC. Its translation is CASSPPGSLGANVLTF.